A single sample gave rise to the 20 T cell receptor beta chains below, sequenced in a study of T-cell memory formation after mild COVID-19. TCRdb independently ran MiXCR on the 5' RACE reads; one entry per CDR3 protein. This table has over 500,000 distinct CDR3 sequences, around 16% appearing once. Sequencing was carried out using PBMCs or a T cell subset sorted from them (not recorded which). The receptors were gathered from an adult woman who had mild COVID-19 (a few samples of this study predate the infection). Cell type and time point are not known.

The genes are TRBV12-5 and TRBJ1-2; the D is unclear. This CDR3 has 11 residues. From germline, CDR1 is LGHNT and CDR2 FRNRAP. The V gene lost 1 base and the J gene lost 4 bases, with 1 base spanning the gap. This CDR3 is CASGLAYGYTF. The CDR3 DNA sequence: TGTGCTAGTGGTTTGGCCTATGGCTACACCTTC.

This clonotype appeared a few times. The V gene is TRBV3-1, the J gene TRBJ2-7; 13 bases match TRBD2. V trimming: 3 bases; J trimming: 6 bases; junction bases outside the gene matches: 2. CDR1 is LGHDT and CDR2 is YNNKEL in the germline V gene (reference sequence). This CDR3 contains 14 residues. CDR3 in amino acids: CASSQRTSGSEQYF. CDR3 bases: TGTGCCAGCAGCCAGAGGACTAGCGGGAGCGAGCAGTACTTC.

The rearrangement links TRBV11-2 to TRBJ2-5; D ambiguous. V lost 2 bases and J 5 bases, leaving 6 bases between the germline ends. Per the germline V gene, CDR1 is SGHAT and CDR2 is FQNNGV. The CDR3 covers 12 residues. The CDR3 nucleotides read TGTGCCAGCAGCTTATTCCCGGAGACCCAGTACTTC. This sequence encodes CASSLFPETQYF.

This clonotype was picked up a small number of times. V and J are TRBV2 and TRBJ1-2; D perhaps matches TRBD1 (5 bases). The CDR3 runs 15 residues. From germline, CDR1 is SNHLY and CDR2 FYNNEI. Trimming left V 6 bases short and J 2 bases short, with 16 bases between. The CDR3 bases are TGTGCCAGCAGGGCCGACAGCGGTCTCAACTATGGCTACACCTTC. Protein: CASRADSGLNYGYTF.

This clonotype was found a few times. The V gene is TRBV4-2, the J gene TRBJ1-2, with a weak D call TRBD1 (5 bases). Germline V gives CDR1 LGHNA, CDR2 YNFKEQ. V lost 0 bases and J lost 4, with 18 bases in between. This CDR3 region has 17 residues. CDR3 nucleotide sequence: TGTGCCAGCAGCCAAGAATTAGTCGACAGCAACTTCTATGGCTACACCTTC. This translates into CASSQELVDSNFYGYTF.

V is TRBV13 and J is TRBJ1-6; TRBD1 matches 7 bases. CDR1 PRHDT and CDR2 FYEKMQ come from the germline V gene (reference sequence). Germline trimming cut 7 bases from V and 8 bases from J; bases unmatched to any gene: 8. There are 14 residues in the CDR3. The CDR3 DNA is TGTGCCAGCATCAAAACAGGGGCTCATTCACCCCTCCACTTT. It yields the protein CASIKTGAHSPLHF.

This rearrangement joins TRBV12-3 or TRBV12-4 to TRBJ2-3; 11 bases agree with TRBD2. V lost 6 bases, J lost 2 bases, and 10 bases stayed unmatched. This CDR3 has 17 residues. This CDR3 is CASSLPYSGGDTDTQYF. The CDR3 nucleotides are TGTGCCAGCAGCCTACCGTATAGCGGGGGGGACACAGATACGCAGTATTTT.

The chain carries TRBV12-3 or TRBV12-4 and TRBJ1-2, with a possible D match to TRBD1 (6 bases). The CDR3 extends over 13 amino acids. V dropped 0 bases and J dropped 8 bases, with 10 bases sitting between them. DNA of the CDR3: TGTGCCAGCAGTTTAGCGCAAGGGGGGGGCTACACCTTC. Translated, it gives CASSLAQGGGYTF.

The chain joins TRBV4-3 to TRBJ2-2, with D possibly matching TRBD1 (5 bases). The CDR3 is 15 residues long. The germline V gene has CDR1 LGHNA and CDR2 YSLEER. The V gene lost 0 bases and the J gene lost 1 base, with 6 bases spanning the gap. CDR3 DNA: TGCGCCAGCAGCCAAGATCAGGGGAACACCGGGGAGCTGTTTTTT. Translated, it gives CASSQDQGNTGELFF.

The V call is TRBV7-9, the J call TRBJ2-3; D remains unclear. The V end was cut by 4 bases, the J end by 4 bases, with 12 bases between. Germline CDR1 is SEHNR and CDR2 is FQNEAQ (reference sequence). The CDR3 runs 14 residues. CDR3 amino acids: CASSSQRVPDTQYF. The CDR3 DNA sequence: TGTGCCAGCAGCTCTCAGCGTGTTCCAGATACGCAGTATTTT.

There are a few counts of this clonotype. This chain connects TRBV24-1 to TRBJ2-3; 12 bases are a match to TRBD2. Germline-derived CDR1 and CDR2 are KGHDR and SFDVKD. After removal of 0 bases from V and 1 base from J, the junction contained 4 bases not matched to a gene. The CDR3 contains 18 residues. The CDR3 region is CATSDLLTSGSGTDTQYF. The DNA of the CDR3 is TGTGCCACCAGTGATTTGCTGACTAGCGGGAGCGGCACAGATACGCAGTATTTT.

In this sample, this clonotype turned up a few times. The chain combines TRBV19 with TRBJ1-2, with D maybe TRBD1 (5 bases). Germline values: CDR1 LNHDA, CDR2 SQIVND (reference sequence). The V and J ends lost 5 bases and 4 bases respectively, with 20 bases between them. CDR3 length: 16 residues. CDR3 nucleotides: TGTGCCAGTAGTCACCCGGAAGGGACGGCCTCCTATGGCTACACCTTC. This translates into CASSHPEGTASYGYTF.

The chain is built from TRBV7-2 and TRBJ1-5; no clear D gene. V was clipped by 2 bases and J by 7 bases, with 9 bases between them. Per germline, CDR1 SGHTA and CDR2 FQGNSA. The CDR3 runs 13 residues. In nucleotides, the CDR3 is TGTGCCAGCAGCTTACACCCCGGGCAGCCCCAGCATTTT. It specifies CASSLHPGQPQHF.

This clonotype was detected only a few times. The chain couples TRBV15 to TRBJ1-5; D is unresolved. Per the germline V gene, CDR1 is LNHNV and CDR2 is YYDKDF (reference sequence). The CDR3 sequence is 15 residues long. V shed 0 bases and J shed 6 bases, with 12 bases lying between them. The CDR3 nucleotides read TGTGCCACCAGCAGAGATCCGTCCGCTGCTCAGCCCCAGCATTTT. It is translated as CATSRDPSAAQPQHF.

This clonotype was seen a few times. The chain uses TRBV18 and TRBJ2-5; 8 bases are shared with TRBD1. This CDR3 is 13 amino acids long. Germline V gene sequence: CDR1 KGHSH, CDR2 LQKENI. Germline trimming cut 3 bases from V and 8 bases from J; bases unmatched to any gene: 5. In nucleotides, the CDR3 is TGTGCCAGCTCACCGGACAGGGAGATCACCCAGTACTTC. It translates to CASSPDREITQYF.

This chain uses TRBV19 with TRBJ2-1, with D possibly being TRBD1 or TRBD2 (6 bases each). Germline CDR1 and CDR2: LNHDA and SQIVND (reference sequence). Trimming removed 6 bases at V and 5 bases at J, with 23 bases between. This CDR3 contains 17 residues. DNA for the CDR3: TGTGCCAGTAGATCACCGAGGGGGGACACCATAGACAATGAGCAGTTCTTC. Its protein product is CASRSPRGDTIDNEQFF.

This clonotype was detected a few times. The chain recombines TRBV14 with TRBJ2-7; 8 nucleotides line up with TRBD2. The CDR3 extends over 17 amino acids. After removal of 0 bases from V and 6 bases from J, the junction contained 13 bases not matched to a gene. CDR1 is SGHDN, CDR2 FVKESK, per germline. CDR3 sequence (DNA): TGTGCCAGCAGCCAAGATTGGGCGACTAGCGACCGGTTCGAGCAGTACTTC. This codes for CASSQDWATSDRFEQYF.

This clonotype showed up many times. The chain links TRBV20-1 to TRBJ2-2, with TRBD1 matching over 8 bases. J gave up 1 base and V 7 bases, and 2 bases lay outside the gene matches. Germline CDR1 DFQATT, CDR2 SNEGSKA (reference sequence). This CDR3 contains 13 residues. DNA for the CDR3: TGCAGTGGCGGGACAGGGAACACCGGGGAGCTGTTTTTT. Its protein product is CSGGTGNTGELFF.

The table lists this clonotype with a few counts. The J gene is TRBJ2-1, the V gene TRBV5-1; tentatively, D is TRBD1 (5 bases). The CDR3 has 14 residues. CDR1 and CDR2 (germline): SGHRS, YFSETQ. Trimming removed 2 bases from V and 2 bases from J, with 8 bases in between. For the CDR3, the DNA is TGCGCCAGCAGCTTCTCAGGGACCTACAATGAGCAGTTCTTC. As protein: CASSFSGTYNEQFF.

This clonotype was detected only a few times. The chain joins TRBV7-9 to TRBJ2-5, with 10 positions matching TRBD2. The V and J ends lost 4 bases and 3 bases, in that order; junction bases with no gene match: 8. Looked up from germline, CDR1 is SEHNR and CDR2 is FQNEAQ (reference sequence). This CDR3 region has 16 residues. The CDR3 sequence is CASSSVLAGGKETQYF. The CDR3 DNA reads TGTGCCAGCAGCTCTGTATTAGCGGGAGGTAAAGAGACCCAGTACTTC.